One and the same sample provided the 2 T cell receptor beta chains below, sequenced in a study of T cell changes during pregnancy in multiple sclerosis. Only in-frame clones appear in the TCRdb table, and some are missing; sequencing was by immunoSEQ multiplex PCR. The sample holds 35,000 to 45,000 clones, about nine tenths seen once. Material: CD4+ T cells from peripheral blood mononuclear cells, obtained in the first trimester of pregnancy. The source is a female donor in good health, enrolled as a control in a pregnancy study.

This clone was found a few times. This chain uses TRBV7-3 with TRBJ2-3; 10 bases fit TRBD1. The V gene's germline CDR1 is SGHTA and CDR2 FQGTGA. Trimming at V came to 4 bases and at J to 4 bases, leaving 8 bases not matched to a gene. The CDR3 length is 16 residues. For the CDR3, the DNA is TGTGCCAGCAGCTCAACCCGGGACAGGGGCTCAGATACGCAGTATTTT. Protein product: CASSSTRDRGSDTQYF.

The gene calls are TRBV6-4 and TRBJ1-2; D unresolved. Germline V gene sequence: CDR1 MRHNA, CDR2 SNTAGT. The CDR3 loop spans 17 amino acids. Trimming took off 8 bases at V and 3 bases at J, with 25 bases between the two ends. CDR3 nucleotides: TGTGCCAGCCCCGAGCCCGGACTCTACCTCGCGGACTATGGCTACACCTTC. Translating it yields CASPEPGLYLADYGYTF.